The entry that follows covers one T cell receptor (beta chain) sequence. Antigen unknown. This may arise from a read error, as a much more abundant clone is one base away. Time point specified: newly diagnosed GD, antithyroid drugs for less than 3 months. Following extraction of RNA from PBMCs, that RNA was used to make the TCR library. The data were taken from a study of regulatory T cells in long-lasting Graves disease. Findings and limits, study-wide: Between persistent patients, about 2,500 public clonotypes were shared, exceeding the roughly 1,000 shared between new patients.

This CDR3 has 14 residues. Germline values: CDR1 LNHNV, CDR2 YYDKDF (reference sequence). For TCR beta, libraries came from iRepertoire HTBI primers and Arm-PCR of CDR3 regions. TCRdb reanalysed the multiplex PCR reads using MiXCR and keeps one entry per CDR3 protein. The data show roughly 260,000 distinct CDR3 sequences, with 15% to 20% seen just once and around 13% held by the top ten. The same sample was also studied in work on T cells in Graves' hyperthyroidism and ophthalmopathy.

This sample comprised peripheral blood mononuclear cells (PBMCs), obtained at new diagnosis, from a patient treated with antithyroid drugs. The clonotype was recovered from a woman aged 25-40 years with Graves disease. The V gene is TRBV15, the J gene TRBJ2-7; D possibly uses TRBD1 or TRBD2 (6 bases each). CDR3 DNA: TGTGCCATCAGCAGAGGGGGTCCGGGGGACGAGCAGTACTTC. This encodes CAISRGGPGDEQYF.